These T cell receptor beta chains were read from a single sample in a study of blood T cell repertoires in COVID-19. Libraries were prepared by immunoSEQ multiplex PCR; TCRdb keeps only in-frame clonotypes and omits some of them. The data hold 110,000 or so clones, with 82% observed a single time. The sample was peripheral blood. These receptors all come from a woman of 80 years or more with acute or convalescent COVID-19. Both conserved end residues are part of each CDR3. A D gene is named only where the DNA matches it firmly. Expanded clones are given a class, and other clones once, few, many or no size at all.

CDR3 protein: CSAPGGKTQYF; CDR3 DNA: TGCAGTGCGCCGGGAGGGAAGACCCAGTACTTC; J gene: TRBJ2-5; clone size: once; V gene: TRBV20-1; D gene: TRBD2
CDR3 protein: CASREIAASGYEQFF; CDR3 DNA: TGTGCCAGCAGGGAAATTGCGGCTAGCGGCTATGAGCAGTTCTTC; J gene: TRBJ2-1; clone size: -; V gene: TRBV27; D gene: TRBD2
CDR3 protein: CASSLDGTGFGQPQHF; CDR3 DNA: TGCGCCAGCAGCTTGGACGGGACAGGGTTCGGTCAGCCCCAGCATTTT; J gene: TRBJ1-5; clone size: -; V gene: TRBV5-1; D gene: TRBD1
CDR3 protein: CATGHKDRENEQFF; CDR3 DNA: TGTGCCACTGGACATAAGGACAGGGAAAATGAGCAGTTCTTC; J gene: TRBJ2-1; clone size: -; V gene: TRBV24-1; D gene: TRBD1
CDR3 protein: CATSDVSGRGYTGELFF; CDR3 DNA: TGTGCCACCAGTGATGTTAGCGGGAGGGGCTACACCGGGGAGCTGTTTTTT; J gene: TRBJ2-2; clone size: -; V gene: TRBV24-1; D gene: TRBD2
CDR3 protein: CAWSPGGGVAKNIQYF; CDR3 DNA: TGTGCCTGGAGTCCGGGGGGCGGGGTAGCCAAAAACATTCAGTACTTC; J gene: TRBJ2-4; clone size: -; V gene: TRBV30; D gene: -
CDR3 protein: CASRAGTGPLNEQFF; CDR3 DNA: TGCGCCAGCAGGGCCGGGACAGGGCCCCTCAATGAGCAGTTCTTC; J gene: TRBJ2-1; clone size: -; V gene: TRBV5-1; D gene: TRBD1
CDR3 protein: CSVSFGTGERPQHF; CDR3 DNA: TGCAGCGTTTCTTTCGGGACAGGGGAGCGGCCCCAGCATTTT; J gene: TRBJ1-5; clone size: -; V gene: TRBV29-1; D gene: TRBD1
CDR3 protein: CAEGGRAQFF; CDR3 DNA: TGTGCGGAGGGGGGGAGGGCCCAGTTCTTC; J gene: TRBJ2-1; clone size: -; V gene: TRBV7-2; D gene: -
CDR3 protein: CSASGGGGYNEQFF; CDR3 DNA: TGCAGTGCTAGTGGGGGAGGTGGCTACAATGAGCAGTTCTTC; J gene: TRBJ2-1; clone size: -; V gene: TRBV20-1; D gene: -
CDR3 protein: CASRKRESWETQYF; CDR3 DNA: TGTGCCAGCAGAAAGCGGGAAAGCTGGGAGACCCAGTACTTC; J gene: TRBJ2-5; clone size: few; V gene: TRBV28; D gene: TRBD2
CDR3 protein: CASSYGGGGANVLTF; CDR3 DNA: TGTGCCAGCAGTTACGGGGGGGGTGGGGCCAACGTCCTGACTTTC; J gene: TRBJ2-6; clone size: -; V gene: TRBV6-6; D gene: TRBD2